This TCR beta chain is from a study of cytomegalovirus exposure and HLA in healthy donors. Study observations and caveats: Researchers catalogued some 160 TCR beta chains as cytomegalovirus-associated.

About this clone itself: The antigen remains unidentified.

Researchers ran the PCR with 60 Vbeta and 13 Jbeta primers. Original processing notes: Some 10 million of about 88 million unique TCR beta chains were shared, per a later count. Sequencing used immunoSEQ multiplex PCR; TCRdb keeps in-frame clones, though not all of them. V and J calls and clone size are as listed in that table; D and trimming were resolved from the DNA. The repertoire holds 150,000 to 160,000 clones, with more than 70% as singletons. Germline trimming cut 5 bases from V and 4 bases from J; bases unmatched to any gene: 4. CDR3 length equals 14 residues. CDR1 and CDR2 from the germline V gene are SGHDN and FVKESK.

What was sequenced was PBMCs. The TCR comes from a woman aged 40-49 years in good health and CMV-seropositive. The chain joins TRBV14 to TRBJ2-7, with 11 bases that match TRBD2. CDR3 in DNA: TGTGCCAGCAGCGTCGGGACTAGCGGATACGAGCAGTACTTC. Residues: CASSVGTSGYEQYF.